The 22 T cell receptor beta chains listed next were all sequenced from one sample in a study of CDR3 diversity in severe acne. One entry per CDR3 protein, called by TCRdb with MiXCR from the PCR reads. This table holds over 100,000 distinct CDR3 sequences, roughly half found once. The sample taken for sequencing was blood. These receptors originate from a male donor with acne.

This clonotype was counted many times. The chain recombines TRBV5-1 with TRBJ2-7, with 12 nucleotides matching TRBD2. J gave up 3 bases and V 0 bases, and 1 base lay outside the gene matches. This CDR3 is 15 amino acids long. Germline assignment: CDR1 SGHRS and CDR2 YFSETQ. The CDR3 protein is CASSLGLAGVYEQYF. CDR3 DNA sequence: TGCGCCAGCAGCTTGGGACTAGCGGGAGTCTACGAGCAGTACTTC. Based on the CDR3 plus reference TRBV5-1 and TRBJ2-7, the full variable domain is KAGVTQTPRYLIKTRGQQVTLSCSPISGHRSVSWYQQTPGQGLQFLFEYFSETQRNKGNFPGRFSGRQFSNSRSEMNVSTLELGDSALYLCASSLGLAGVYEQYFGPGTRLTVT.

As DNA, the CDR3 is TGTGCCAGCAGTATTCGCCGGGACCTAAGCTCCTACGAGCAGTACTTC. This encodes CASSIRRDLSSYEQYF. V is TRBV2 and J is TRBJ2-7; perhaps D is TRBD1 or TRBD2 (5 bases each). Germline V gene lookup returns CDR1 SNHLY and CDR2 FYNNEI. Trimming pared 5 bases from V and 0 bases from J, leaving 17 bases between. This CDR3 contains 16 residues.

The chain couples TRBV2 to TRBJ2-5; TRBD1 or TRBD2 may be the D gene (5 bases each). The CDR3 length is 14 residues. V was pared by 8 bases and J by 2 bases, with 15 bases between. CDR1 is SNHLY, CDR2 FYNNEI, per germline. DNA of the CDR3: TGTGCCAGCCGGAATGAGGGGTCACAAGAGACCCAGTACTTC. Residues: CASRNEGSQETQYF.

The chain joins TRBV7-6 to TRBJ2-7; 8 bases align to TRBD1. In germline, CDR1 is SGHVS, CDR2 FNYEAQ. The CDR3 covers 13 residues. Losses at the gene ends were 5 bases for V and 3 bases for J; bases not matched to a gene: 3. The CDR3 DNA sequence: TGTGCCAGCAGCGGGGGGACAGGCTACGAGCAGTACTTC. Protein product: CASSGGTGYEQYF.

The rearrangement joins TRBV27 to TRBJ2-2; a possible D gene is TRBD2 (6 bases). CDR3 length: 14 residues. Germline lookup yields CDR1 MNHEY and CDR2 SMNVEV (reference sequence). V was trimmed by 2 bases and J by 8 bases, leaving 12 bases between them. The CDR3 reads CASSLLTSNGELFF. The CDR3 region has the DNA TGTGCCAGCAGTTTACTCACTAGCAATGGGGAGCTGTTTTTT.

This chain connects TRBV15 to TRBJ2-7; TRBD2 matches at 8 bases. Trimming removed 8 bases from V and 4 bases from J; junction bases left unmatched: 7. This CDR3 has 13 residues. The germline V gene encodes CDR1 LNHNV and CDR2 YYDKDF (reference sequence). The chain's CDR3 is CATESGGAYEQYF. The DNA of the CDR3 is TGTGCCACCGAGTCGGGGGGGGCTTACGAGCAGTACTTC.

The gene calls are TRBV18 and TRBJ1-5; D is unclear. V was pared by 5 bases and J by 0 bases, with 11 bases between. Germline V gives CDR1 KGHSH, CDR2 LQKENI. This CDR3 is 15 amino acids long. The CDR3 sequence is CASSATVDSNQPQHF. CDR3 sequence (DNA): TGTGCCAGCTCAGCGACGGTAGATAGCAATCAGCCCCAGCATTTT.

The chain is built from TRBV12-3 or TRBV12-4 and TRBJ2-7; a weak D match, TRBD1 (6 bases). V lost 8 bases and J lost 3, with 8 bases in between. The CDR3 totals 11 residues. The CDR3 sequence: CASGQRYEQYF. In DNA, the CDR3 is TGTGCCAGCGGACAGCGCTACGAGCAGTACTTC.

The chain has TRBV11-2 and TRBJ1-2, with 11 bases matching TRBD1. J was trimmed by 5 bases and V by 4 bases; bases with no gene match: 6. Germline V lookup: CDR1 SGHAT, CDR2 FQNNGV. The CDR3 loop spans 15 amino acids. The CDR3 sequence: CASSSGGQGDYGYTF. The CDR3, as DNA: TGTGCCAGCAGCTCAGGGGGACAGGGGGATTATGGCTACACCTTC.

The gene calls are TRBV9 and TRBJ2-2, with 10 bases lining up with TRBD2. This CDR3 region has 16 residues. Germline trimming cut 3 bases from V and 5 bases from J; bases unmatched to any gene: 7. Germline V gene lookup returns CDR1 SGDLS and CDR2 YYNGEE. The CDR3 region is CASSDGTSEVTGELFF. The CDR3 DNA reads TGTGCCAGCAGCGACGGGACTAGCGAAGTGACCGGGGAGCTGTTTTTT.

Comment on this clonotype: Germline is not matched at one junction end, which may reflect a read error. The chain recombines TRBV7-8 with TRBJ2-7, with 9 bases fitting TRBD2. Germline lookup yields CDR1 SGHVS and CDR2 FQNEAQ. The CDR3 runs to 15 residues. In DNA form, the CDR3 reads TGCGCCAGCAGCCGGGCGGGGGGGGAGGCCTACGAGCAGTACTTC. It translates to CASSRAGGEAYEQYF.

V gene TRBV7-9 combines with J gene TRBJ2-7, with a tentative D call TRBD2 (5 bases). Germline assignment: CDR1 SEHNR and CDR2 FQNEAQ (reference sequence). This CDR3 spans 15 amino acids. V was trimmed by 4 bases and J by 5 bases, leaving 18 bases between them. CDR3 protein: CASSSLDGRGNEQYF. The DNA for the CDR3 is TGTGCCAGCAGCTCCTTAGACGGCCGGGGTAACGAGCAGTACTTC.

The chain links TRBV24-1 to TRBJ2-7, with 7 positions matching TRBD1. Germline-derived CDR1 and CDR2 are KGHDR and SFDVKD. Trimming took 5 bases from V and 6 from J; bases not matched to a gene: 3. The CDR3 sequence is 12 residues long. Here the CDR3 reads CATSASGGEQYF. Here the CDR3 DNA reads TGTGCCACCAGTGCCTCAGGGGGCGAGCAGTACTTC.

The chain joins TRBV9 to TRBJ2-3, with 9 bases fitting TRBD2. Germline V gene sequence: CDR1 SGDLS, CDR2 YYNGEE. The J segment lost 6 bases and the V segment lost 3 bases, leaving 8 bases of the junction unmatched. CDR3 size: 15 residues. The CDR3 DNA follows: TGTGCCAGCAGCGCTCCGGGACTAGCTTGGGATACGCAGTATTTT. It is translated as CASSAPGLAWDTQYF.

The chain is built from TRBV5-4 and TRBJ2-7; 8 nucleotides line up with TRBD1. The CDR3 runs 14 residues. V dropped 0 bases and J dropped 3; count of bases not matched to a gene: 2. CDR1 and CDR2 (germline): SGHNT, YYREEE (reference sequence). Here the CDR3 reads CASSLGQGNYEQYF. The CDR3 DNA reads TGTGCCAGCAGCTTGGGACAGGGGAACTACGAGCAGTACTTC.

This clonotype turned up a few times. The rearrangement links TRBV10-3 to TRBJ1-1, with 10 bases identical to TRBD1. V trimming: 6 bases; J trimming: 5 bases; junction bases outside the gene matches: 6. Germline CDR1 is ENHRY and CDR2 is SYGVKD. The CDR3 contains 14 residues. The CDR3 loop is CAISGQGVGTEAFF. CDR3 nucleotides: TGTGCCATCAGCGGACAGGGGGTAGGAACTGAAGCTTTCTTT.

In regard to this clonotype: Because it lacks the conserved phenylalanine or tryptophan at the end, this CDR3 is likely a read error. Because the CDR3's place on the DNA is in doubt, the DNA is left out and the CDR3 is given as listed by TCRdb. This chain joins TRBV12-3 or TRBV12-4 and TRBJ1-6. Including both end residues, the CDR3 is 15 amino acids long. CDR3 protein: CASTCLRGGPSPLLL.

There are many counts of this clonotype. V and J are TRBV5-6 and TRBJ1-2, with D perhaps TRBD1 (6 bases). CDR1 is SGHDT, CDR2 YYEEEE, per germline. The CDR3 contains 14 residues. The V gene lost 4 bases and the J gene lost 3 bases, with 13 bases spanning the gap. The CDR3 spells CASSPGAGDYGYTF. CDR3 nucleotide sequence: TGTGCCAGCAGCCCCGGGGCAGGGGACTATGGCTACACCTTC.

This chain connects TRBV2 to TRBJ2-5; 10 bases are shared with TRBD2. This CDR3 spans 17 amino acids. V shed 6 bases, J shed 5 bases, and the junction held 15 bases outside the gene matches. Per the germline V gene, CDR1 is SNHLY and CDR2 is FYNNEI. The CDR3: CASSLPGSGRAWETQYF. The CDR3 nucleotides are TGTGCCAGCAGCCTGCCCGGGAGCGGGAGGGCTTGGGAGACCCAGTACTTC.

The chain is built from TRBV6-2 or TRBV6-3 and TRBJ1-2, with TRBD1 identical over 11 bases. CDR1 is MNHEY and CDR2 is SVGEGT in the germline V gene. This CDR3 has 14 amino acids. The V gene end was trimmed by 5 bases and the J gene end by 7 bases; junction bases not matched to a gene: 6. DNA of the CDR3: TGTGCCAGCAGTCCAGGACAGGGGGCGGGTGGCTACACCTTC. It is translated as CASSPGQGAGGYTF.

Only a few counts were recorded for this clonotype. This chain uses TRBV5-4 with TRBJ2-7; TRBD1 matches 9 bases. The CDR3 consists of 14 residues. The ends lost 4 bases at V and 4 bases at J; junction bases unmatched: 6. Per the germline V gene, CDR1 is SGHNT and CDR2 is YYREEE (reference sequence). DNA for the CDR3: TGTGCCAGCAGCCCGCCGGGACAGGGTTACGAGCAGTACTTC. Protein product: CASSPPGQGYEQYF.

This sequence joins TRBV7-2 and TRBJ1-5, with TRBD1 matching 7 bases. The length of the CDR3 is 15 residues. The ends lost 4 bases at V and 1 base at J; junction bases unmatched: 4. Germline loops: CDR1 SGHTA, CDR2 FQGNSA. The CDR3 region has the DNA TGTGCCAGCAGCTCGACAGGGATCAGCAATCAGCCCCAGCATTTT. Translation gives CASSSTGISNQPQHF.